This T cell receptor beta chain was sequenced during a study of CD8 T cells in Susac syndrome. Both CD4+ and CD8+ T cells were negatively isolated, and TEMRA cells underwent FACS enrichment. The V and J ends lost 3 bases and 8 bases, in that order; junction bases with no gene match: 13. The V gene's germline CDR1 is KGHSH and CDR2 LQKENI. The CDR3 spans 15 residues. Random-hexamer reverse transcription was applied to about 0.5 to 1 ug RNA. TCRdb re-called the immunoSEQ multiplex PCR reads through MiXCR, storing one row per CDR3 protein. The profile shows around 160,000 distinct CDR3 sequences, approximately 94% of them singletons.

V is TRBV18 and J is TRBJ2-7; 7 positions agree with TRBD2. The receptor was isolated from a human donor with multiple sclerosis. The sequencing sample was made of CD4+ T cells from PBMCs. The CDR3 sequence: CASSPAPSGILQQYF. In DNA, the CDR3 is TGTGCCAGCTCACCGGCCCCAAGCGGGATATTGCAGCAGTACTTC.